This T cell receptor (beta chain) was obtained from a study of T cells after yellow fever vaccination. Germline V gene lookup returns CDR1 LNHNV and CDR2 YYDKDF (reference sequence). The CDR3 is made up of 15 amino acids. The ends were cut back, 0 bases at V and 4 bases at J, with 12 bases in the middle. Template switching with 5'RACE generated the TCR cDNA and added a universal primer site and UMIs. TCRdb reprocessed the 5' RACE reads with MiXCR, giving one entry per CDR3 protein. The sample yields approximately 160,000 distinct CDR3 sequences, approximately 9.9% seen once. This clonotype has only a few counts.

The receptor was isolated from a man aged 18 to 29 who received the YFV17D yellow fever vaccine. The material sequenced was CD8+ T cells sorted from PBMCs, taken 45 days after the yellow fever booster vaccination. The gene calls are TRBV15 and TRBJ1-2; D is undetermined. The chain's CDR3 is CATSRDVYSLYGYTF. The CDR3 DNA follows: TGTGCCACCAGCAGAGATGTGTACAGCCTCTATGGCTACACCTTC. The entire variable domain, with the rest obtained from reference TRBV15 and TRBJ1-2, is as follows: DAMVIQNPRYQVTQFGKPVTLSCSQTLNHNVMYWYQQKSSQAPKLLFHYYDKDFNNEADTPDNFQSRRPNTSFCFLDIRSPGLGDTAMYLCATSRDVYSLYGYTFGSGTRLTVV.